Each of the 21 T cell receptor beta chains below was sequenced from the same sample in a study of OX40 agonist ivuxolimab in advanced cancers. Sequencing was performed with immunoSEQ multiplex PCR; in TCRdb, only in-frame clones are kept and a portion is missing. The table has fewer than 85,000 clones, less than 90% seen once. The source was CD4+ or CD8+ T cells sorted from blood, collected in a trial of the OX40 agonist ivuxolimab. All receptors come from an adult with an advanced solid tumor such as melanoma, head and neck, liver or kidney cancer.

The V and J genes are TRBV19 and TRBJ2-1, with D unclear. This CDR3 has 14 residues. The germline V gene encodes CDR1 LNHDA and CDR2 SQIVND (reference sequence). V dropped 1 base and J dropped 8 bases, with 12 bases sitting between them. The CDR3 region is CASSIGGGVDEQFF. The CDR3 nucleotides read TGTGCCAGTAGTATAGGTGGTGGGGTGGATGAGCAGTTCTTC. The entire variable domain, with the rest obtained from reference TRBV19 and TRBJ2-1, is as follows: DGGITQSPKYLFRKEGQNVTLSCEQNLNHDAMYWYRQDPGQGLRLIYYSQIVNDFQKGDIAEGYSVSREKKESFPLTVTSAQKNPTAFYLCASSIGGGVDEQFFGPGTRLTVL.

The chain is built from TRBV6-1 and TRBJ1-5; possibly TRBD1 for D (6 bases). This CDR3 contains 16 residues. Between the trimmed V and J ends, which lost 4 bases and 4 bases, there was a span of 17 bases. Germline-derived CDR1 and CDR2 are MNHNS and SASEGT. The CDR3 loop reads CASSALKTGNNQPQHF. The CDR3 DNA sequence: TGTGCCAGCAGTGCTCTAAAAACAGGGAATAATCAGCCCCAGCATTTT.

The rearrangement joins TRBV7-9 to TRBJ2-3; 11 nucleotides line up with TRBD2. Germline V gene sequence: CDR1 SEHNR, CDR2 FQNEAQ (reference sequence). J was trimmed by 4 bases and V by 6 bases; bases with no gene match: 12. This CDR3 region has 17 residues. CDR3 residues: CASSYSSGTSGADTQYF. The CDR3, as DNA: TGTGCCAGCAGTTATAGCTCCGGGACTAGCGGAGCAGATACGCAGTATTTT.

The chain uses TRBV14 and TRBJ1-4; D unclear. This CDR3 spans 16 amino acids. In germline, CDR1 is SGHDN, CDR2 FVKESK. Trimming shortened V by 4 bases and J by 4 bases, and 16 bases separated the two germline ends. The CDR3 loop reads CASSRDRRRFNEKLFF. CDR3 nucleotides: TGTGCCAGCAGCCGCGATCGTCGGCGGTTTAATGAAAAACTGTTTTTT.

The chain is built from TRBV7-9 and TRBJ1-5; 8 bases match TRBD1. Unmatched junction bases numbered 8, after V lost 4 bases and J lost 6 bases. Germline values: CDR1 SEHNR, CDR2 FQNEAQ (reference sequence). This CDR3 is built from 15 residues. CDR3 region: CASSSRGQGSQPQHF. The CDR3 nucleotides are TGTGCCAGCAGCTCCCGAGGACAGGGCTCTCAGCCCCAGCATTTT. The variable domain in full, with the rest retrieved from reference TRBV7-9 and TRBJ1-5, is DTGVSQNPRHKITKRGQNVTFRCDPISEHNRLYWYRQTLGQGPEFLTYFQNEAQLEKSRLLSDRFSAERPKGSFSTLEIQRTEQGDSAMYLCASSSRGQGSQPQHFGDGTRLSIL.

This clone was counted once. CDR3 nucleotide sequence: TGCGCCAGCAGCTTGGGGACCAGGGGGCAAGGTGGAAACACCATATATTTT. Its translation: CASSLGTRGQGGNTIYF. The chain joins TRBV5-1 to TRBJ1-3, with TRBD1 matching over 8 bases. CDR3 length: 17 residues. Germline V gene lookup returns CDR1 SGHRS and CDR2 YFSETQ. With 0 bases clipped from V and 3 bases from J, the junction kept 8 bases outside the gene matches. Filled out from reference TRBV5-1 and TRBJ1-3, the complete variable domain reads KAGVTQTPRYLIKTRGQQVTLSCSPISGHRSVSWYQQTPGQGLQFLFEYFSETQRNKGNFPGRFSGRQFSNSRSEMNVSTLELGDSALYLCASSLGTRGQGGNTIYFGEGSWLTVV.

The CDR3 nucleotides are TGTGCCAGCAGTGAGACAGTTAACTATGGCTACACCTTC. Its protein is CASSETVNYGYTF. V is TRBV2 and J is TRBJ1-2, with D maybe TRBD1 (5 bases). The germline V gene encodes CDR1 SNHLY and CDR2 FYNNEI. This CDR3 has 13 amino acids. The V gene lost 3 bases and the J gene lost 1 base, with 6 bases spanning the gap.

This clone was counted only a few times. J is TRBJ2-7 and V is TRBV18, with 12 bases identical to TRBD2. The CDR3 runs 15 residues. The trim removed 3 bases at V and 5 bases at J, leaving 5 bases unmatched. Germline CDR1 KGHSH, CDR2 LQKENI. The CDR3 nucleotides are TGTGCCAGCTCACCGACTAGCGGGAGACCCCACGAGCAGTACTTC. This encodes CASSPTSGRPHEQYF.

This clone has a single count. The V and J genes are TRBV7-2 and TRBJ1-5; D not resolved. Trimming removed 2 bases from V and 2 bases from J, with 10 bases in between. CDR1 and CDR2 (germline): SGHTA, FQGNSA. The CDR3 has 15 residues. The CDR3 sequence: CASSLNSGGNQPQHF. CDR3 sequence (DNA): TGTGCCAGCAGCTTAAATTCGGGCGGCAATCAGCCCCAGCATTTT.

This clone was counted a single time. The chain has TRBV5-1 and TRBJ1-1, with D tentatively TRBD1 (6 bases). The CDR3 length is 15 residues. Per the germline V gene, CDR1 is SGHRS and CDR2 is YFSETQ. Trimming removed 0 bases at V and 1 base at J, with 10 bases between. The CDR3 loop is CASSLGLQGNTEAFF. Here the CDR3 DNA reads TGCGCCAGCAGCTTGGGGCTACAGGGGAACACTGAAGCTTTCTTT. The full variable domain, with the rest looked up from reference TRBV5-1 and TRBJ1-1, is KAGVTQTPRYLIKTRGQQVTLSCSPISGHRSVSWYQQTPGQGLQFLFEYFSETQRNKGNFPGRFSGRQFSNSRSEMNVSTLELGDSALYLCASSLGLQGNTEAFFGQGTRLTVV.

The rearrangement joins TRBV2 to TRBJ1-4; no reliable D call. Trimming cost V 7 bases and J 6 bases, with 9 bases left between them. Germline CDR1 SNHLY, CDR2 FYNNEI. This CDR3 has 12 amino acids. CDR3 bases: TGTGCCAGCAAAGGGTTGGATGAAAAACTGTTTTTT. Translating gives CASKGLDEKLFF.

This clone was seen a single time. The chain links TRBV30 to TRBJ1-3; weak D call: TRBD1 (5 bases). V lost 2 bases, J lost 6 bases, and 14 bases lay in between. CDR1 is GTSNPN and CDR2 is SVGIG in the germline V gene (reference sequence). The CDR3 runs to 14 residues. The CDR3 coding sequence is TGTGCCTGGAGTAGGAAGGGGCAGGAAAACACCATATATTTT. As protein: CAWSRKGQENTIYF.

The chain's CDR3 is CASSRAPRGTGELFF. DNA for the CDR3: TGTGCCAGCAGCCGCGCTCCCAGGGGAACCGGGGAGCTGTTTTTT. V gene TRBV5-8 combines with J gene TRBJ2-2, with a tentative D call TRBD1 (6 bases). The CDR3 contains 15 residues. The V end lost 4 bases, the J end lost 5 bases, and 15 bases lay between the germline ends. Germline CDR1 and CDR2: SGHTS and YDEGEE.

The chain combines TRBV6-5 with TRBJ2-7; D perhaps matches TRBD1 (5 bases). The V end lost 7 bases, the J end lost 0 bases, and 7 bases lay between the germline ends. Germline V gives CDR1 MNHEY, CDR2 SVGAGI. The CDR3 runs to 12 residues. CDR3 coding DNA: TGTGCCAGCAAGGACAACTCCTACGAGCAGTACTTC. Translated: CASKDNSYEQYF.

The CDR3 here is CASSLVPGPTDNSPLHF. The CDR3 DNA reads as TGCGCCAGCAGCTTGGTCCCAGGTCCAACAGATAATTCACCCCTCCACTTT. V usage is TRBV5-1 and J usage is TRBJ1-6; D gene unclear. The V end was cut by 0 bases, the J end by 5 bases, with 15 bases between. This CDR3 contains 17 residues. The V gene's germline CDR1 is SGHRS and CDR2 YFSETQ.

The J gene is TRBJ2-1, the V gene TRBV11-3, with D possibly matching TRBD2 (5 bases). V was clipped by 7 bases and J by 0 bases, with 13 bases between them. The CDR3 is 15 residues long. CDR1 SGHNT and CDR2 YENEEA come from the germline V gene. The CDR3 region is CASTFSVSSYNEQFF. The CDR3 region has the DNA TGTGCCAGCACCTTTAGCGTGAGCTCCTACAATGAGCAGTTCTTC.

The rearrangement uses TRBV28 and TRBJ1-4, with D uncertain. The CDR3 runs to 13 residues. The ends were cut back, 6 bases at V and 8 bases at J, with 13 bases in the middle. Germline V CDR1 and CDR2: MDHEN, SYDVKM. The CDR3 DNA follows: TGTGCCAGCAGCTGGGGTGGACGGGAAAAACTGTTTTTT. Its translation is CASSWGGREKLFF.

The gene calls are TRBV28 and TRBJ2-7; the D call may be TRBD1 or TRBD2 (5 bases each). Trimming removed 6 bases from V and 2 bases from J, with 14 bases in between. The CDR3 runs to 14 residues. Germline loops: CDR1 MDHEN, CDR2 SYDVKM. The CDR3 reads CASRPGGTTYEQYF. CDR3 DNA: TGTGCCAGCAGACCCGGTGGGACCACCTACGAGCAGTACTTC.

The V call is TRBV6-1, the J call TRBJ2-7; 10 nucleotides align to TRBD2. CDR1 MNHNS and CDR2 SASEGT come from the germline V gene. J gave up 2 bases and V 6 bases, and 7 bases lay outside the gene matches. The CDR3 extends over 15 amino acids. For the CDR3, the DNA is TGTGCCAGCAGGGCGGGACTAGCGAATACCTACGAGCAGTACTTC. As protein: CASRAGLANTYEQYF.

This clone was detected a few times. V and J are TRBV5-1 and TRBJ1-3; D is possibly TRBD1 (5 bases). Germline V gene sequence: CDR1 SGHRS, CDR2 YFSETQ. The CDR3 sequence is 13 residues long. V was shortened by 4 bases and J by 1 base, with 6 bases between the two germline ends. The CDR3 here is CASSEGSGNTIYF. The DNA for the CDR3 is TGCGCCAGCAGCGAGGGGTCTGGAAACACCATATATTTT.

This clone has just one count. V is TRBV7-2 and J is TRBJ1-2, with D unresolved. CDR3 length: 14 residues. V lost 0 bases, J lost 8 bases, and 13 bases lay in between. The germline CDR1 and CDR2 sequences are SGHTA and FQGNSA. CDR3 DNA: TGTGCCAGCAGCTTAGCGCCCTCCCTAATAGGCTACACCTTC. Protein: CASSLAPSLIGYTF.